One TCR beta chain is described in this entry. In its sample, this clonotype was seen a few times. The antigen it recognizes is unknown. One base away there is no much larger clone; base qualities are not given. The record originates from a study of T-cell reconstitution after alpha-beta-depleted transplantation in children (dated by TCRdb to about 2016). In terms of the full investigation: Using TCR repertoire profiling, the study followed T-cell immune reconstitution in a quantitative way in children after TCRalphabeta/CD19-depleted allogeneic hematopoietic cell transplantation. The research as a whole found: About two months after transplant, the apparently early recovery of alphabetaT-cell counts reportedly depended on just several hundred clones that had expanded rapidly and came from non-depleted graft cells. Hyperexpanded clone frequencies declined over subsequent months; after one year, T-cell counts and TCRbeta diversity were mostly attributed to newly produced T cells. The high TCRbeta diversity at day 60 in some patients was ascribed to recipient T cells and intrathymic progenitors that had survived conditioning.

The treatment or condition label of this sample denotes: allogeneic hematopoietic cell transplantation with graft depleted of TCRalphabeta T cells and CD19 B cells. The children who served as transplant recipients had been given grafts of TCRalphabeta/CD19-depleted allogeneic hematopoietic cells. Looking up the germline V gene (reference sequence) yields CDR1 SEHNR and CDR2 FQNEAQ. The CDR3 contains 17 residues, cysteine and phenylalanine counted. Only the CDR3 DNA is retained, 51 bases long and in frame from the first base. Relative to germline, V is missing 6 bases and J is missing 1 base, with 13 bases of the junction outside any gene match. Preparation of the library involved PCR. The reads were generated on an Illumina HiSeq 2500. TCR libraries were prepared with molecular barcoding, using unique molecular identifiers to normalize TCRbeta repertoire quantification. Using fastp trimming at Q25 and MiXCR clonotype assembly, TCRdb reanalyzed the public sequencing data and kept in-frame beta chains. Duplicate CDR3 protein sequences are folded into a single record with the most common DNA and genes. In this sample the table shows under 750,000 distinct CDR3 sequences, under 25% of which occur a single time. The ten biggest clones cover roughly 15% of the sample.

The chain is encoded by TRBV7-9 joined to TRBJ2-5; 8 junctional bases match TRBD1. Here the sequenced sample was PBMCs, mostly from graft donor cells, taken 360 days after TCRalphabeta/CD19-depleted stem cell transplant. The TCR was taken from a boy under two years old who had a stem cell transplant for acute myeloid leukemia, so the T cells may come from the graft donor. The CDR3 sequence is CASSSHEYTGGQETQYF. The sequenced DNA is TGTGCCAGCAGTTCACACGAGTACACAGGGGGCCAAGAGACCCAGTACTTC.